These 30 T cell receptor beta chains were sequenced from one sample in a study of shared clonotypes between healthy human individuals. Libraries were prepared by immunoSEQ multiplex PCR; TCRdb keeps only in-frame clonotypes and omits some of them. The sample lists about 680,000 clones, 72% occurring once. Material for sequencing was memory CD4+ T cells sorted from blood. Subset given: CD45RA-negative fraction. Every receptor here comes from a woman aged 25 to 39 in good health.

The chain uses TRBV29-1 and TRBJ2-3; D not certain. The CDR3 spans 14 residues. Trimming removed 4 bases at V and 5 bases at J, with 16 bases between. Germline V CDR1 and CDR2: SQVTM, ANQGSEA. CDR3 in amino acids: CSVAFGQRGDTQYF. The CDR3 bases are TGCAGCGTTGCTTTCGGCCAGCGAGGAGATACGCAGTATTTT.

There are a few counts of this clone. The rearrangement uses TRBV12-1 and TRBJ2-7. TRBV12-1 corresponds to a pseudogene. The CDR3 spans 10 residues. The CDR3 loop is CASSDYEQYF. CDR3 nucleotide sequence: TGTGCCAGCAGCGACTACGAGCAGTACTTC.

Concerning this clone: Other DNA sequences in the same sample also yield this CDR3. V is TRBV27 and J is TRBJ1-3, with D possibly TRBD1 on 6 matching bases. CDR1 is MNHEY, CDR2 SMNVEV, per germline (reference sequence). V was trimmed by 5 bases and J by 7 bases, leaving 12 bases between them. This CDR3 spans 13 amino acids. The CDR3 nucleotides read TGTGCCAGCAGTCCTAGCGGGGGCAACACCATATATTTT. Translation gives CASSPSGGNTIYF.

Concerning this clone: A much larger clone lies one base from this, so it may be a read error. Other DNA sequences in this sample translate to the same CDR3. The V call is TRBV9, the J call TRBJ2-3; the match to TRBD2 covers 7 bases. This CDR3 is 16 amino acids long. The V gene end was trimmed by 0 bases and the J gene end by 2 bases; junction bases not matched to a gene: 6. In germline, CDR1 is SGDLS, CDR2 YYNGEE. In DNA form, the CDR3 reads TGTGCCAGCAGCGTAGGGGGTCTAGCGGACACAGATACGCAGTATTTT. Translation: CASSVGGLADTDTQYF.

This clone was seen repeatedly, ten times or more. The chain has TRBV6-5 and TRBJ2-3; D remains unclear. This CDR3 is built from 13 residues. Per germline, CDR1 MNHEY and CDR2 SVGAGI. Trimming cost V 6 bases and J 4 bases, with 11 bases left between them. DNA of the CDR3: TGTGCCAGCAGGACAAGTATCCCAGATACGCAGTATTTT. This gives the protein CASRTSIPDTQYF.

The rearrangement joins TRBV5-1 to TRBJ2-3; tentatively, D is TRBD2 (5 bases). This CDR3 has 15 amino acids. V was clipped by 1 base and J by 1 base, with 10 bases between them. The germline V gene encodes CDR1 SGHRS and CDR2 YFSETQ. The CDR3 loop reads CASSLNVEGTDTQYF. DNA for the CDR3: TGCGCCAGCAGCTTGAACGTGGAGGGCACAGATACGCAGTATTTT.

CDR3 sequence reads: CASLTRGRIDNEQFF. The CDR3 DNA reads TGTGCCAGTTTAACGCGGGGCCGGATTGACAATGAGCAGTTCTTC. This chain joins TRBV19 and TRBJ2-1; D perhaps matches TRBD2 (6 bases). Germline-derived CDR1 and CDR2 are LNHDA and SQIVND (reference sequence). V gave up 8 bases and J gave up 5 bases, with 19 bases separating them. The CDR3 has 15 residues.

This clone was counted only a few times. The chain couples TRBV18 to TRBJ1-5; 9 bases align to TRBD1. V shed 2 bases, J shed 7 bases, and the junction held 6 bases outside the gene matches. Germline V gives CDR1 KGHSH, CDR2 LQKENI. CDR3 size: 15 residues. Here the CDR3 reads CASSPGTGFLQPQHF. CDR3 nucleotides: TGTGCCAGCTCACCAGGGACAGGGTTTTTACAGCCCCAGCATTTT.

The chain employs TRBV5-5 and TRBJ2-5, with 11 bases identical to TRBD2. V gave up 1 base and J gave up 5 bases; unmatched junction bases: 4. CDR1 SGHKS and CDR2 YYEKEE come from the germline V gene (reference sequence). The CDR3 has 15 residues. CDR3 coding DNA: TGTGCCAGCAGCTTGACTAGCGGGAGAGGGGAGACCCAGTACTTC. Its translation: CASSLTSGRGETQYF.

The CDR3 region is CASSKVVGETSDTQYF. CDR3 DNA sequence: TGTGCCAGCAGCAAAGTAGTAGGGGAAACCTCAGATACGCAGTATTTT. This sequence joins TRBV21-1 and TRBJ2-3; the table's D gene call, TRBD1, was not cross checked with the DNA. TRBV21-1 is reported as a pseudogene. The CDR3 is 16 residues long.

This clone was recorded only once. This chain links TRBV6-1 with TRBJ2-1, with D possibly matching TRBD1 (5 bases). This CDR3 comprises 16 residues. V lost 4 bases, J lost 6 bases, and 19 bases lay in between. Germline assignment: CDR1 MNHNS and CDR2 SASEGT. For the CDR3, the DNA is TGTGCCAGCAGTGCAATCCTCCAGGACACCTTCAATGAGCAGTTCTTC. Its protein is CASSAILQDTFNEQFF.

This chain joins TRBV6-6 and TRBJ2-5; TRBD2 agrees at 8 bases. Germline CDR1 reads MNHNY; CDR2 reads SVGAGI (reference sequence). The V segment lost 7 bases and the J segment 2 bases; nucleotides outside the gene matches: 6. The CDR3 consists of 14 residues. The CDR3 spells CASTPGGGQETQYF. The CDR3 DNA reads TGTGCCAGCACCCCCGGGGGGGGACAAGAGACCCAGTACTTC.

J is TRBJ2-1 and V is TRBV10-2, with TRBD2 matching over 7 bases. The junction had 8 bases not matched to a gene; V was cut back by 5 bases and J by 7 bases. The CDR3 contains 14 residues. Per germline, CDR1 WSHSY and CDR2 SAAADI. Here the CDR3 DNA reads TGCGCCAGCAGTTGGCAACTAGCGTGGAATGAGCAGTTCTTC. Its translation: CASSWQLAWNEQFF.

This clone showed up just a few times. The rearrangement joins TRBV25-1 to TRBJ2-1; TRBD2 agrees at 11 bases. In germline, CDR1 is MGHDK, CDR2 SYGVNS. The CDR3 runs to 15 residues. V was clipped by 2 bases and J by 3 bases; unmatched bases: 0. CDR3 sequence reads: CASSETSGSYNEQFF. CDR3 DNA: TGTGCCAGCAGTGAAACTAGCGGGAGCTACAATGAGCAGTTCTTC.

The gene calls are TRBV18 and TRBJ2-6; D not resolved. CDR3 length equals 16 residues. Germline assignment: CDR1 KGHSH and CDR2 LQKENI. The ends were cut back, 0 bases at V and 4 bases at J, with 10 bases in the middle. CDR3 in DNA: TGTGCCAGCTCACCACCGGGAAGGAGCGGGGCCAACGTCCTGACTTTC. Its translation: CASSPPGRSGANVLTF. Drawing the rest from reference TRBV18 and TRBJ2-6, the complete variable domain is NAGVMQNPRHLVRRRGQEARLRCSPMKGHSHVYWYRQLPEEGLKFMVYLQKENIIDESGMPKERFSAEFPKEGPSILRIQQVVRGDSAAYFCASSPPGRSGANVLTFGAGSRLTVL.

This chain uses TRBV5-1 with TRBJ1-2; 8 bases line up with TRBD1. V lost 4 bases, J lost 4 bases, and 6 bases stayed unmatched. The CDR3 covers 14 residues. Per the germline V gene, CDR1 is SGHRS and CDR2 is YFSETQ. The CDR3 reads CASSPEQGGYGYTF. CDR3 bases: TGCGCCAGCAGCCCAGAACAGGGGGGCTATGGCTACACCTTC.

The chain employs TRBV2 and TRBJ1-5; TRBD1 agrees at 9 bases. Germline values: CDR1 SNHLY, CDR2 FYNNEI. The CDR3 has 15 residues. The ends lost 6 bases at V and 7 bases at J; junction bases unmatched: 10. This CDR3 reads CASRSTGTGSQPQHF. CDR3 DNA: TGTGCCAGCAGGAGCACCGGGACAGGGTCGCAGCCCCAGCATTTT.

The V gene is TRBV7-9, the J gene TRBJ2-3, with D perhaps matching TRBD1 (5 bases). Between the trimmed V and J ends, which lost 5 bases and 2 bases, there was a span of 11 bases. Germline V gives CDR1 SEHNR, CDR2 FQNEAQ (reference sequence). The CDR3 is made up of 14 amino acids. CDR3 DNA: TGTGCCAGCAGCCAGACTGGACACACAGATACGCAGTATTTT. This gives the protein CASSQTGHTDTQYF.

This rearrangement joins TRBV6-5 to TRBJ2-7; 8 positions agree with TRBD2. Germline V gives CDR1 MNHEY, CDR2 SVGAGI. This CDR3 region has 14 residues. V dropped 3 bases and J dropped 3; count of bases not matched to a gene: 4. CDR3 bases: TGTGCCAGCAGTTATGATACTAGCGGCTACGAGCAGTACTTC. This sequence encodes CASSYDTSGYEQYF.

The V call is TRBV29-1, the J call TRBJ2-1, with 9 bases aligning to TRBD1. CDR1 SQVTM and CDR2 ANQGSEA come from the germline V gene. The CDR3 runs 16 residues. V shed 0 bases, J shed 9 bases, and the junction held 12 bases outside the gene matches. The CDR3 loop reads CSVEDPPGQGRSEQFF. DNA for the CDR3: TGCAGCGTTGAAGATCCTCCGGGACAGGGTCGAAGTGAGCAGTTCTTC.

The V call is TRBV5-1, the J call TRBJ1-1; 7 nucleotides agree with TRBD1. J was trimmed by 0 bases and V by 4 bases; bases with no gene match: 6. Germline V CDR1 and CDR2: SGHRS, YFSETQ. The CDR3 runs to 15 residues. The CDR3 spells CASSVTQGMNTEAFF. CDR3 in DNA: TGCGCCAGCAGCGTGACACAGGGGATGAACACTGAAGCTTTCTTT.

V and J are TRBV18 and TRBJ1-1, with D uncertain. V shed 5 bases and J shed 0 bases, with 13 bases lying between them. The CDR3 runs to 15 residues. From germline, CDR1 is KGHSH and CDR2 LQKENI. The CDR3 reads CASSTRGTLNTEAFF. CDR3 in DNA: TGTGCCAGCTCAACCAGAGGCACTCTGAACACTGAAGCTTTCTTT.

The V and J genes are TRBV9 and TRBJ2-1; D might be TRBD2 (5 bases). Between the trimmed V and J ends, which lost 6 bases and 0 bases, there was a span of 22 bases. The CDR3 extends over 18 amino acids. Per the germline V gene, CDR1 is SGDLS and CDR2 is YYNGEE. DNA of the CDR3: TGTGCCAGCACCGCCCCCGATTCTCGGGGTCACTCCTACAATGAGCAGTTCTTC. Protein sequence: CASTAPDSRGHSYNEQFF. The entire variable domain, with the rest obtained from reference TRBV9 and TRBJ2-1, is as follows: DSGVTQTPKHLITATGQRVTLRCSPRSGDLSVYWYQQSLDQGLQFLIQYYNGEERAKGNILERFSAQQFPDLHSELNLSSLELGDSALYFCASTAPDSRGHSYNEQFFGPGTRLTVL.

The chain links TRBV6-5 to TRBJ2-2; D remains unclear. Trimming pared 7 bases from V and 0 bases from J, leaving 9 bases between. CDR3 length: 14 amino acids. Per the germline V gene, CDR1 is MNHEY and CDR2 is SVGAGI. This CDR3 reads CASTGLANTGELFF. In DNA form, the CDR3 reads TGTGCCAGCACCGGGCTCGCGAACACCGGGGAGCTGTTTTTT.

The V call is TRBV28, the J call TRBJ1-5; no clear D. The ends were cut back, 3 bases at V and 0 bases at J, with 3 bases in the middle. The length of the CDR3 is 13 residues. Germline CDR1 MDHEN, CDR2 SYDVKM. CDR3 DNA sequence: TGTGCCAGCAGTTTTCTTAGCAATCAGCCCCAGCATTTT. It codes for CASSFLSNQPQHF. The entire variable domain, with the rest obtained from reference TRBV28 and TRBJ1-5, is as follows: DVKVTQSSRYLVKRTGEKVFLECVQDMDHENMFWYRQDPGLGLRLIYFSYDVKMKEKGDIPEGYSVSREKKERFSLILESASTNQTSMYLCASSFLSNQPQHFGDGTRLSIL.

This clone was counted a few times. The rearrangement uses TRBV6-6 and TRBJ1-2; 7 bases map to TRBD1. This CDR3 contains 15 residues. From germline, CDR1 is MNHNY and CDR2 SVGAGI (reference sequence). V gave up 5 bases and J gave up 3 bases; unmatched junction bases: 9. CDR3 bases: TGTGCCAGCAGTGACACGGACAGGACCCACTATGGCTACACCTTC. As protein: CASSDTDRTHYGYTF.

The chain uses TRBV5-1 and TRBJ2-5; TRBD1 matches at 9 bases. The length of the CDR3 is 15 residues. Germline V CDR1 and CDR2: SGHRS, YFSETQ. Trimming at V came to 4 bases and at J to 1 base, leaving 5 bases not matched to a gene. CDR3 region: CASSQQGAPQETQYF. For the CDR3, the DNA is TGCGCCAGCAGCCAACAGGGGGCCCCCCAAGAGACCCAGTACTTC.

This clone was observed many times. CDR3 in amino acids: CASSPPSSTGELFF. The DNA for the CDR3 is TGTGCCAGCAGCCCTCCTAGCAGCACCGGGGAGCTGTTTTTT. The gene calls are TRBV7-9 and TRBJ2-2, with TRBD2 as a possible D gene (5 bases). This CDR3 has 14 amino acids. Per germline, CDR1 SEHNR and CDR2 FQNEAQ (reference sequence). The ends were cut back, 5 bases at V and 4 bases at J, with 11 bases in the middle.

CDR3 amino acids: CASSPRDKGVEQYF. The CDR3 DNA reads TGTGCCAGCTCACCTCGGGACAAAGGAGTCGAGCAGTACTTC. This sequence joins TRBV18 and TRBJ2-7, with D possibly matching TRBD1 (6 bases). Germline V gene sequence: CDR1 KGHSH, CDR2 LQKENI. This CDR3 spans 14 amino acids. V lost 3 bases and J 6 bases, leaving 15 bases between the germline ends.

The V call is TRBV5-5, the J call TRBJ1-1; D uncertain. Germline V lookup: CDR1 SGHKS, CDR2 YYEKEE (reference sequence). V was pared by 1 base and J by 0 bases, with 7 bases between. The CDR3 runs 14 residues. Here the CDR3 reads CASSLRALNTEAFF. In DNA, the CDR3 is TGTGCCAGCAGCTTGAGGGCCTTGAACACTGAAGCTTTCTTT.